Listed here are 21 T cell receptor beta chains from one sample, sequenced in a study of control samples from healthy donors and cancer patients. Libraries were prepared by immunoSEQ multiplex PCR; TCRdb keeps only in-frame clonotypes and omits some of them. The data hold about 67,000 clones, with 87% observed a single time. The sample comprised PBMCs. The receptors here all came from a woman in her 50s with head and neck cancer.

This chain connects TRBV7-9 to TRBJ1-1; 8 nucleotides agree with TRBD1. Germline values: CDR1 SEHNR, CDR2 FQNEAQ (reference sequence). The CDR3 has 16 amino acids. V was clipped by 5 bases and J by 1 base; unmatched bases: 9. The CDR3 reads CASSPPAGGQNTEAFF. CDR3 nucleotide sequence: TGTGCCAGCAGCCCCCCGGCAGGGGGCCAGAACACTGAAGCTTTCTTT.

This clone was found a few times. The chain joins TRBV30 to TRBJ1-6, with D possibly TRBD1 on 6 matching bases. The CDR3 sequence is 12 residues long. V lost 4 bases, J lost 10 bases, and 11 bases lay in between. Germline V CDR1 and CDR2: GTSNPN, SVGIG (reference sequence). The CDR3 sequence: CAWNRDRSPLHF. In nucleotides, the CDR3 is TGTGCCTGGAACAGGGATCGCTCACCCCTCCACTTT.

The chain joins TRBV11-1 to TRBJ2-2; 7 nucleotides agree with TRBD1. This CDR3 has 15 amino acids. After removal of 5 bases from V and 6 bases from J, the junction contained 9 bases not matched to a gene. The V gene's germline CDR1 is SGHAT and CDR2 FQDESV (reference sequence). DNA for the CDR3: TGTGCCAGCAGCCCCCGGACAGGACCTTCCGGGGAGCTGTTTTTT. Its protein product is CASSPRTGPSGELFF.

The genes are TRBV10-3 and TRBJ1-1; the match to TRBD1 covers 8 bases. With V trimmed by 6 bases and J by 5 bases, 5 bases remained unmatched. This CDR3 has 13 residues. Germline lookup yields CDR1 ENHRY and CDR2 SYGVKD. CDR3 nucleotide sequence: TGTGCCATCAGGACAGGGGCGGGGACTGAAGCTTTCTTT. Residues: CAIRTGAGTEAFF.

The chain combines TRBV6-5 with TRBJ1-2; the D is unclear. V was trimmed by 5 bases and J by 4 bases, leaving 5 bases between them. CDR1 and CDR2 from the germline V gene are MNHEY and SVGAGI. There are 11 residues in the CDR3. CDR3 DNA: TGTGCCAGCAGTATCAGCTATGGCTACACCTTC. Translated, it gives CASSISYGYTF.

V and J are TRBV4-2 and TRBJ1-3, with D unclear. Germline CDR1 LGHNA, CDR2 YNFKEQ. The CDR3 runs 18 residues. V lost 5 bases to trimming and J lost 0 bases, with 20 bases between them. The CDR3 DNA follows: TGTGCCAGCAGCAGGAGCCAAGGCAGATCGATCTCTGGAAACACCATATATTTT. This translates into CASSRSQGRSISGNTIYF.

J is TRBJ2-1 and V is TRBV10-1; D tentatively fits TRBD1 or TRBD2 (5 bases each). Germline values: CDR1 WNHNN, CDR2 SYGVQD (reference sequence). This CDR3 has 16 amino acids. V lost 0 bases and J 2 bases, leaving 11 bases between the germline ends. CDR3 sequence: CASSESRDGPYNEQFF. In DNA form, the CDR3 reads TGCGCCAGCAGTGAGTCGAGGGACGGACCCTACAATGAGCAGTTCTTC.

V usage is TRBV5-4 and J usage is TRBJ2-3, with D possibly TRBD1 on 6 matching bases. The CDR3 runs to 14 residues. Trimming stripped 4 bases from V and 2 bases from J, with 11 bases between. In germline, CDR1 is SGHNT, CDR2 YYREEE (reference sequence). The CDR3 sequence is CASSPGQTTDTQYF. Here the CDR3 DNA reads TGTGCCAGCAGCCCCGGACAGACCACAGATACGCAGTATTTT.

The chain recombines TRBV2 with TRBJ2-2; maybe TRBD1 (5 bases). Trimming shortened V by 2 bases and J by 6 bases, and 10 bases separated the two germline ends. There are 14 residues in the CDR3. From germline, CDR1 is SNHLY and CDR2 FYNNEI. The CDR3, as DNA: TGTGCCAGCAGTGAACAGGGATTCGCCGGGGAGCTGTTTTTT. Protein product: CASSEQGFAGELFF.

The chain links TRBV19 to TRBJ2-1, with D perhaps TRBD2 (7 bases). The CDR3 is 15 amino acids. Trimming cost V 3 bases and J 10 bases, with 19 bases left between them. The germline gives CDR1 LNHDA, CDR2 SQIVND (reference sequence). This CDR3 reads CASSMSGGAEGEQFF. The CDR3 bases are TGTGCCAGTAGTATGAGTGGGGGGGCCGAGGGGGAGCAGTTCTTC.

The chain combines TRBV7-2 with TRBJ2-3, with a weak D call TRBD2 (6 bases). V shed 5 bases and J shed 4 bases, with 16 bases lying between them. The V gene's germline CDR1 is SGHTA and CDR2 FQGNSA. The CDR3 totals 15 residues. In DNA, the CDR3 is TGTGCCAGCAGCCCAGAGGGCAAGCGGGCAGATACGCAGTATTTT. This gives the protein CASSPEGKRADTQYF.

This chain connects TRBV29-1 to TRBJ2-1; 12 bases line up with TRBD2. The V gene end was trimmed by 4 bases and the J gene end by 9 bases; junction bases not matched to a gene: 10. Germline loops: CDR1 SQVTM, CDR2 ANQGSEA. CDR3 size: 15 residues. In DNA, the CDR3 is TGCAGCGTTGGACCTCTAGCGGGGGGGGACAGTGAGCAGTTCTTC. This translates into CSVGPLAGGDSEQFF.

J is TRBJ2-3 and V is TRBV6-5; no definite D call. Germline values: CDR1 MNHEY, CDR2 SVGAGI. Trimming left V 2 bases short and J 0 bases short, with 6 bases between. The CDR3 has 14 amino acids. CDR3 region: CASSYVGSTDTQYF. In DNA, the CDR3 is TGTGCCAGCAGTTACGTAGGCAGCACAGATACGCAGTATTTT.

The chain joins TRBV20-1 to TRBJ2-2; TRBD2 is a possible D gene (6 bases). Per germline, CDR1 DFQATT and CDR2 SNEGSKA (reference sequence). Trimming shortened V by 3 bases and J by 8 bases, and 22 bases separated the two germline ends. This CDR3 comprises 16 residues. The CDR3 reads CSASGIWAGRQGELFF. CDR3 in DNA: TGCAGTGCTAGTGGCATTTGGGCGGGGCGACAGGGGGAGCTGTTTTTT.

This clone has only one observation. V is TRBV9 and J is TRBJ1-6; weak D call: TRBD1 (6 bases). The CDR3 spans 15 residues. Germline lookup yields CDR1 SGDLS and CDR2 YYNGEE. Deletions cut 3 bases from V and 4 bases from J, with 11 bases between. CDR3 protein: CASSGGGGYNSPLHF. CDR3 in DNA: TGTGCCAGCAGCGGGGGAGGGGGTTATAATTCACCCCTCCACTTT.

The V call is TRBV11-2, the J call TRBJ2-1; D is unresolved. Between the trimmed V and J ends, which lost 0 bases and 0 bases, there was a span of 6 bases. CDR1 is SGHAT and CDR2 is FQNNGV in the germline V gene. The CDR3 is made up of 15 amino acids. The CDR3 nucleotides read TGTGCCAGCAGCTTAGAGGTAAGCTCCTACAATGAGCAGTTCTTC. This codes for CASSLEVSSYNEQFF.

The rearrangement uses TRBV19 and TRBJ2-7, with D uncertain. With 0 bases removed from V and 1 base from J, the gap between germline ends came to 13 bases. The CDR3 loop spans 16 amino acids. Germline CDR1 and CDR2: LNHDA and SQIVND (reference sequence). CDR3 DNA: TGTGCCAGTAGTATAGATCATAGGGCAGCTTCCTACGAGCAGTACTTC. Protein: CASSIDHRAASYEQYF. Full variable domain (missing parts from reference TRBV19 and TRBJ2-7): DGGITQSPKYLFRKEGQNVTLSCEQNLNHDAMYWYRQDPGQGLRLIYYSQIVNDFQKGDIAEGYSVSREKKESFPLTVTSAQKNPTAFYLCASSIDHRAASYEQYFGPGTRLTVT.

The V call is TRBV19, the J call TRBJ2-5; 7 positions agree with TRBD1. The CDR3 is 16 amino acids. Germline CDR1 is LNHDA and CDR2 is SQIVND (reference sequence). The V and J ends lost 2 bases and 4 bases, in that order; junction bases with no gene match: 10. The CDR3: CASSILGSTGIETQYF. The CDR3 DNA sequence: TGTGCCAGTAGTATATTAGGTTCGACAGGGATAGAGACCCAGTACTTC.

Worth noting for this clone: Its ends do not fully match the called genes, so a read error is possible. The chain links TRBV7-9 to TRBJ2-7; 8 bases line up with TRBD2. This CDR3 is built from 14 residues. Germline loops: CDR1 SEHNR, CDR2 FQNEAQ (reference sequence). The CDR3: CASSLAGPTDEQYF. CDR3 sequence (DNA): TGTGCCAGCAGTTTAGCGGGACCCACGGACGAGCAGTACTTC.

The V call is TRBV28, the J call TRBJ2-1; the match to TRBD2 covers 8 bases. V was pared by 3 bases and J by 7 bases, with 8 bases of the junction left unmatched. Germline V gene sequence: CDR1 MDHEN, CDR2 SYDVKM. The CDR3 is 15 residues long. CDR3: CASSFARGAGNEQFF. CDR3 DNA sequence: TGTGCCAGCAGTTTCGCGCGGGGGGCGGGTAATGAGCAGTTCTTC.

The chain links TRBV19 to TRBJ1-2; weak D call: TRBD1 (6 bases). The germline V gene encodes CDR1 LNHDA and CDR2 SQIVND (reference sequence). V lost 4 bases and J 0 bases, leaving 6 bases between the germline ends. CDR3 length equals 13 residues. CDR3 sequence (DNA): TGTGCCAGTAGTAGGACAGCTAACTATGGCTACACCTTC. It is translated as CASSRTANYGYTF.